These T cell receptor beta chains were read from a single sample in a study of blood T cell repertoires in COVID-19. Assay: immunoSEQ multiplex PCR; the TCRdb copy retains only in-frame clones and omits some. The repertoire holds fewer than 90,000 clones, with 65% to 85% as singletons. Sequences were obtained from peripheral blood. The receptors were gathered from a man aged 70-80 years with COVID-19, enrolled during active disease. Each CDR3 is given with its conserved first and last residue. A D gene is named only where the DNA matches it firmly. The size entry is marked missing in some rows and otherwise reads once, few, many or a size class.

v_gene: TRBV20-1; abundance: NA; d_gene: NA; len: 14; j_gene: TRBJ1-2; CDR3nt: TGCAGTGCTAGTCAAGGCAGCCCCGGGTATGGCTACACCTTC; CDR3aa: CSASQGSPGYGYTF
v_gene: TRBV5-5; abundance: once; d_gene: NA; len: 12; j_gene: TRBJ1-2; CDR3nt: TGTGCCAGCAGCTCCACGGGGTATGGCTACACCTTC; CDR3aa: CASSSTGYGYTF
v_gene: TRBV5-1; abundance: once; d_gene: NA; len: 15; j_gene: TRBJ1-2; CDR3nt: TGCGCCAGCAGCTTAGACGGGGTGGGTTCCTATGGCTACACCTTC; CDR3aa: CASSLDGVGSYGYTF
v_gene: TRBV24-1; abundance: NA; d_gene: TRBD1; len: 15; j_gene: TRBJ2-5; CDR3nt: TGTGCCACCAGTGATCCAGGGGGCGCCGGAGAGACCCAGTACTTC; CDR3aa: CATSDPGGAGETQYF
v_gene: TRBV6-1; abundance: few; d_gene: TRBD2; len: 15; j_gene: TRBJ2-5; CDR3nt: TGTGCCAGCAGTGAACTAGCGGGGGGGCAAGAGACCCAGTACTTC; CDR3aa: CASSELAGGQETQYF
v_gene: TRBV28; abundance: NA; d_gene: TRBD1; len: 16; j_gene: TRBJ2-1; CDR3nt: TGTGCCAGCAGTTTATACGGGACAGGGGGGTACAATGAGCAGTTCTTC; CDR3aa: CASSLYGTGGYNEQFF
v_gene: TRBV27; abundance: few; d_gene: TRBD1; len: 13; j_gene: TRBJ1-1; CDR3nt: TGTGCCAGCAGTTCGGGACAGGGGAATGAAGCTTTCTTT; CDR3aa: CASSSGQGNEAFF
v_gene: TRBV3-1/TRBV3-2; abundance: NA; d_gene: TRBD1; len: 15; j_gene: TRBJ2-7; CDR3nt: TGTGCCAGCAGCCAAGCTTTGGACAGGGGTAACGAGCAGTACTTC; CDR3aa: CASSQALDRGNEQYF
v_gene: TRBV7-2; abundance: NA; d_gene: TRBD1; len: 14; j_gene: TRBJ2-7; CDR3nt: TGTGCCAGCAGCCGGGGGACAGGGGTGGGCGAGCAGTACTTC; CDR3aa: CASSRGTGVGEQYF
v_gene: TRBV9; abundance: NA; d_gene: NA; len: 17; j_gene: TRBJ2-7; CDR3nt: TGTGCCAGCAGCGTAGATCTAACGGGGGGCACAACCTACGAGCAGTACTTC; CDR3aa: CASSVDLTGGTTYEQYF
v_gene: TRBV29-1; abundance: NA; d_gene: NA; len: 12; j_gene: TRBJ2-7; CDR3nt: TGCAGCGTTAACAGGAGCTCCTACGAGCAGTACTTC; CDR3aa: CSVNRSSYEQYF
v_gene: TRBV7-9; abundance: NA; d_gene: NA; len: 13; j_gene: TRBJ2-2; CDR3nt: TGTGCCAGCAGCTTAGTAGCTTTGGGGGAGCTGTTTTTT; CDR3aa: CASSLVALGELFF
v_gene: TRBV7-2; abundance: NA; d_gene: NA; len: 15; j_gene: TRBJ2-1; CDR3nt: TGTGCCAGCAGCTTATGGCAAAGCTCCTACAATGAGCAGTTCTTC; CDR3aa: CASSLWQSSYNEQFF
v_gene: TRBV6-5; abundance: NA; d_gene: NA; len: 14; j_gene: TRBJ2-5; CDR3nt: TGTGCCAGCAGTCGTGGGACTCCCAAAGAGACCCAGTACTTC; CDR3aa: CASSRGTPKETQYF
v_gene: TRBV5-5; abundance: NA; d_gene: NA; len: 15; j_gene: TRBJ2-2; CDR3nt: TGTGCCAGCGAGGCAGCTGTTACGAACACCGGGGAGCTGTTTTTT; CDR3aa: CASEAAVTNTGELFF
v_gene: TRBV28; abundance: NA; d_gene: TRBD1; len: 18; j_gene: TRBJ1-5; CDR3nt: TGTGCCAGCAACCGAGGGACAGGGATGAGCTATAGCAATCAGCCCCAGCATTTT; CDR3aa: CASNRGTGMSYSNQPQHF
v_gene: TRBV7-2; abundance: NA; d_gene: TRBD2; len: 16; j_gene: TRBJ2-7; CDR3nt: TGTGCCAGCAGCATCCAAAGCGGGAGGGCGTCCTACGAGCAGTACTTC; CDR3aa: CASSIQSGRASYEQYF
v_gene: TRBV25-1; abundance: NA; d_gene: TRBD1; len: 14; j_gene: TRBJ1-1; CDR3nt: TGTGCCAGCAACCGACAGGGCATGAACACTGAAGCTTTCTTT; CDR3aa: CASNRQGMNTEAFF
v_gene: TRBV6-6; abundance: NA; d_gene: TRBD1; len: 14; j_gene: TRBJ1-6; CDR3nt: TGTGCCAGCAGTTACTCGACAGGGCCGGCACCCCTCCACTTT; CDR3aa: CASSYSTGPAPLHF
v_gene: TRBV5-4; abundance: many; d_gene: NA; len: 15; j_gene: TRBJ2-5; CDR3nt: TGTGCCAGCAGCTCCGGACTCTCCATTCTAGAGACCCAGTACTTC; CDR3aa: CASSSGLSILETQYF
v_gene: TRBV2; abundance: NA; d_gene: TRBD1; len: 13; j_gene: TRBJ1-2; CDR3nt: TGTGCCAGCACCCTGACAGGGGCCTTGGGCTACACCTTC; CDR3aa: CASTLTGALGYTF
v_gene: TRBV7-2; abundance: once; d_gene: TRBD2; len: 15; j_gene: TRBJ2-5; CDR3nt: TGTGCCAGCAGCCCCCGACTAGCCTGGGGAGAGACCCAGTACTTC; CDR3aa: CASSPRLAWGETQYF
v_gene: TRBV19; abundance: NA; d_gene: TRBD1; len: 13; j_gene: TRBJ1-1; CDR3nt: TGTGCCAGTAGGGGGACAGGACCCACTGAAGCTTTCTTT; CDR3aa: CASRGTGPTEAFF
v_gene: TRBV5-1; abundance: NA; d_gene: NA; len: 14; j_gene: TRBJ1-5; CDR3nt: TGCGCCAGCAGCCCCATCTCCCGGGATCAGCCCCAGCATTTT; CDR3aa: CASSPISRDQPQHF
v_gene: TRBV5-1; abundance: NA; d_gene: TRBD2; len: 13; j_gene: TRBJ2-1; CDR3nt: TGCGCCAGCAGCTTCCAACTAGCGGATGAGCAGTTCTTC; CDR3aa: CASSFQLADEQFF
v_gene: TRBV7-9; abundance: NA; d_gene: TRBD1; len: 15; j_gene: TRBJ1-1; CDR3nt: TGTGCCAGCAGCGCCTGGGGACAGGGCGACGAGGAAGCTTTCTTT; CDR3aa: CASSAWGQGDEEAFF
v_gene: TRBV19; abundance: NA; d_gene: TRBD1; len: 14; j_gene: TRBJ1-2; CDR3nt: TGTGCCAGTACCCCAGGACAGGGATCGCATGGCTACACCTTC; CDR3aa: CASTPGQGSHGYTF
v_gene: TRBV10-3; abundance: NA; d_gene: NA; len: 16; j_gene: TRBJ2-6; CDR3nt: TGTGCCATCAGTAAATCAGGGATCTCTGGGGCCAACGTCCTGACTTTC; CDR3aa: CAISKSGISGANVLTF
v_gene: TRBV2; abundance: NA; d_gene: NA; len: 16; j_gene: TRBJ1-2; CDR3nt: TGTGCCAGCAGTGAAGCAGTCGGGGGGACCTGGGATGGCTACACCTTC; CDR3aa: CASSEAVGGTWDGYTF
v_gene: TRBV5-1; abundance: NA; d_gene: TRBD1; len: 14; j_gene: TRBJ2-3; CDR3nt: TGCGCCACCAAGGGACAGGGCTACACAGATACGCAGTATTTT; CDR3aa: CATKGQGYTDTQYF
v_gene: TRBV11-2; abundance: NA; d_gene: NA; len: 15; j_gene: TRBJ2-6; CDR3nt: TGTGCCAGCAAGGGAACAAGGGGCAGTGCGTACGTCCTGACTTTC; CDR3aa: CASKGTRGSAYVLTF
v_gene: TRBV5-1; abundance: few; d_gene: TRBD1; len: 13; j_gene: TRBJ1-2; CDR3nt: TGCGCCAGCAGCCCCACAGGGGTCTATGGCTACACCTTC; CDR3aa: CASSPTGVYGYTF
v_gene: TRBV6-6; abundance: NA; d_gene: NA; len: 15; j_gene: TRBJ1-5; CDR3nt: TGTGCCAGCAGCGAAGGACAGATGAGCAATCAGCCCCAGCATTTT; CDR3aa: CASSEGQMSNQPQHF
v_gene: TRBV6-5; abundance: once; d_gene: NA; len: 13; j_gene: TRBJ1-1; CDR3nt: TGTGCCAGCGAGTCCCCAACCAGGAATGAAGCTTTCTTT; CDR3aa: CASESPTRNEAFF
v_gene: TRBV10-1; abundance: NA; d_gene: NA; len: 14; j_gene: TRBJ1-5; CDR3nt: TGCGCCAGCCCCGGAGGGAAGCACAATCAGCCCCAGCATTTT; CDR3aa: CASPGGKHNQPQHF
v_gene: TRBV6-6; abundance: NA; d_gene: TRBD1; len: 15; j_gene: TRBJ1-5; CDR3nt: TGTGCCAGCAGGTCCGGGACAGGGGGCAATCAGCCCCAGCATTTT; CDR3aa: CASRSGTGGNQPQHF
v_gene: TRBV7-3; abundance: NA; d_gene: NA; len: 15; j_gene: TRBJ2-1; CDR3nt: TGTGCCAGCAGCCCCAACAGGGATTCCGACAATGAGCAGTTCTTC; CDR3aa: CASSPNRDSDNEQFF